These T cell receptor beta chains were read from a single sample in a study of cytotoxic CD8 clonotypes in ibrutinib-treated CLL. Method: immunoSEQ multiplex PCR; TCRdb's copy keeps in-frame clones and lacks some. The table records around 310,000 clones, just under 80% of them present only once. The sequenced sample was PBMCs, obtained before ibrutinib treatment. These receptors all stem from a human donor with chronic lymphocytic leukemia. Each CDR3 is given with its conserved first and last residue. D genes are given only for firm matches. Expanded clones get a size class; other rows say once, few or many, or leave the size out.

v_call	d_call	clone_size	j_call	cdr3_nt	cdr3_aa
TRBV9	TRBD1	-	TRBJ2-3	TGTGCCAGCAGCGCGAGACCCGGGACAGGAGATACGCAGTATTTT	CASSARPGTGDTQYF
TRBV7-2	-	few	TRBJ1-5	TGTGCCAGCAGCAAACACGGTCAGCCCCAGCATTTT	CASSKHGQPQHF
TRBV7-8	-	few	TRBJ2-7	TGTGCCAGCAGCTTAGTCCCGGGGTACGAGCAGTACTTC	CASSLVPGYEQYF
TRBV9	TRBD2	many	TRBJ2-3	TGTGCCAGCAGCGTACTAGCGGGAGCCACTAGCACAGATACGCAGTATTTT	CASSVLAGATSTDTQYF
TRBV18	TRBD1	-	TRBJ1-2	TGTGCCAGCTCACCGACAGGGCTCGACTATGGCTACACCTTC	CASSPTGLDYGYTF
TRBV5-8	TRBD2	-	TRBJ2-3	TGTGCCAGCAGCCCGGGGGGAGTGGGGAAAGATACGCAGTATTTT	CASSPGGVGKDTQYF
TRBV9	TRBD1	-	TRBJ1-5	TGTGCCAGCAGCACTGGACAGGGCAATCAGCCCCAGCATTTT	CASSTGQGNQPQHF
TRBV5-1	TRBD2	-	TRBJ2-1	TGCGCCAGCAGCTGGACGGGAGGGCCTGGGAATGAGCAGTTCTTC	CASSWTGGPGNEQFF
TRBV9	-	-	TRBJ2-3	TGTGCCAGCAGTCCCAATGGTGATACGCAGTATTTT	CASSPNGDTQYF
TRBV4-1	TRBD1	-	TRBJ1-2	TGCGCCAGCAGCCAACAGACCGGGACAGGGATTTATGGCTACACCTTC	CASSQQTGTGIYGYTF
TRBV28	TRBD1	few	TRBJ1-2	TGTGCCAGCAGCCCGGGACAGGGCTTGGATGGCTACACCTTC	CASSPGQGLDGYTF
TRBV6-5	-	-	TRBJ1-1	TGTGCCAGCAGGCAGGGAGGCACTGAAGCTTTCTTT	CASRQGGTEAFF
TRBV7-6	TRBD1	-	TRBJ2-1	TGTGCCAGCAGCTCACCCCCGGGACAGGCAGAGCAGTTCTTC	CASSSPPGQAEQFF
TRBV5-4	-	-	TRBJ2-7	TGTGCCAGCAGCTTGGAAAGCGGTAGATTCTACGAGCAGTACTTC	CASSLESGRFYEQYF
TRBV29-1	-	-	TRBJ2-7	TGCAGCGTTGTTTCCTCCTACGAGCAGTACTTC	CSVVSSYEQYF
TRBV6-5	-	few	TRBJ2-2	TGTGCCAGCACGGAGGGGGGGGAGCTGTTTTTT	CASTEGGELFF
TRBV10-3	TRBD1	-	TRBJ1-1	TGTGCCACCCGGTGGGGGACAGGGCCTAACACTGAAGCTTTCTTT	CATRWGTGPNTEAFF
TRBV9	-	-	TRBJ2-3	TGTGCCAGCAGCGGGGGGGTGACTAGCACAGATACGCAGTATTTT	CASSGGVTSTDTQYF
TRBV5-6	-	few	TRBJ2-6	TGTGCCAGCCGCTTGTCTGGGGCCAACGTCCTGACTTTC	CASRLSGANVLTF
TRBV30	-	-	TRBJ2-3	TGTGCCTGGACCTTCGACGAGGACTACCACACAGATACGCAGTATTTT	CAWTFDEDYHTDTQYF
TRBV29-1	-	-	TRBJ2-3	TGCAGTTCACAGGGATGGGGCACAGATACGCAGTATTTT	CSSQGWGTDTQYF
TRBV7-6	-	-	TRBJ2-7	TGTGCCAGCAGCTTAGCGGGGGGAGACTACGAGCAGTACTTC	CASSLAGGDYEQYF
TRBV7-8	TRBD2	-	TRBJ2-7	TGTGCCAGCAGCTCAAGGACTAGCGGGAGAGGCTACGAGCAGTACTTC	CASSSRTSGRGYEQYF
TRBV6-1	-	few	TRBJ2-5	TGTGCCAGCAGTCAGGGTGTAAGAGAGACCCAGTACTTC	CASSQGVRETQYF
TRBV7-2	TRBD2	-	TRBJ2-3	TGTGCCAGCAGCTGGGCGGGAGTCGGGGATACGCAGTATTTT	CASSWAGVGDTQYF
TRBV10-3	-	few	TRBJ2-7	TGTGCCATCAAGTGGGGTTTCGAGCAGTACTTC	CAIKWGFEQYF
TRBV4-2	-	-	TRBJ2-1	TGTGCCAGCAGCCGATACGGTGAGCAGTTCTTC	CASSRYGEQFF
TRBV25-1	-	few	TRBJ2-3	TGTGCCAGCAGGGCTACCGATCGGGATACGCAGTATTTT	CASRATDRDTQYF
TRBV19	-	-	TRBJ1-2	TGTGCCAGTAGTATTGACGGGACGGACGCTTGGCATGGCTACACCTTC	CASSIDGTDAWHGYTF
TRBV10-3	TRBD2	few	TRBJ2-7	TGTGCCATCAGGGCCAACTTCAAGACTAGCGGGGCCGCCTACGAGCAGTACTTC	CAIRANFKTSGAAYEQYF
TRBV7-6	-	-	TRBJ1-5	TGTGCCAGCAGCTTGGGGGGCCTTGGTCAGCCCCAGCATTTT	CASSLGGLGQPQHF
TRBV4-1	-	-	TRBJ2-5	TGCGCCAGCAGCCAAGATCAGGCCATGACCCAGTACTTC	CASSQDQAMTQYF
TRBV29-1	-	-	TRBJ2-7	TGCAGCGTAGAAGAGGCATTCGAGCAGTACTTC	CSVEEAFEQYF
TRBV4-3	TRBD1	-	TRBJ2-7	TGCGCCAGCAGCCCCAGACAGGGAGCCTACGAGCAGTACTTC	CASSPRQGAYEQYF
TRBV19	TRBD2	-	TRBJ2-1	TGTGCCAGTAGTGCGGGAGGACTAGCCTTCTACAATGAGCAGTTCTTC	CASSAGGLAFYNEQFF
TRBV9	-	once	TRBJ2-7	TGTGCCAGCAGCTCTACTCCGGGCGCCGCCCACGAGCAGTACTTC	CASSSTPGAAHEQYF